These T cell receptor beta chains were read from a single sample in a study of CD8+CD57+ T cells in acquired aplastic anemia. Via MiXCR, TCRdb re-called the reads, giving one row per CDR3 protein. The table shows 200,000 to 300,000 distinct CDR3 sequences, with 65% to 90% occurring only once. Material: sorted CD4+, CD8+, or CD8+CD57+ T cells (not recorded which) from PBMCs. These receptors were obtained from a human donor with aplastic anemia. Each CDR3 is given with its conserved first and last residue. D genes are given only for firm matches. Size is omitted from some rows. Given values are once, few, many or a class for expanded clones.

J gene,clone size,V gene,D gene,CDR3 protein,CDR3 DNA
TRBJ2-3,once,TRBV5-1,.,CASSLARTNTQYF,TGCGCCAGCAGCTTGGCACGGACCAACACGCAGTATTTT
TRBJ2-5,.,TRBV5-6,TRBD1,CASQGERETQYF,TGTGCCAGCCAGGGGGAGAGGGAGACCCAGTACTTC
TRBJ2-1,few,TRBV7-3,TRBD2,CASSFQRSGGGDEQFF,TGTGCCAGCAGTTTTCAAAGGAGCGGGGGGGGCGATGAGCAGTTCTTC
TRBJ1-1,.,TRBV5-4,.,CASSFARAGNTEAFF,TGTGCCAGCAGCTTTGCTCGCGCAGGGAACACTGAAGCTTTCTTT
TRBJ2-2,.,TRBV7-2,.,CASSLGQSRDRELFF,TGTGCCAGCAGCTTAGGGCAAAGTCGGGACCGGGAGCTGTTTTTT
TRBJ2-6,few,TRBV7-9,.,CASSLAGGPGTQFLTF,TGTGCCAGCAGCTTAGCGGGTGGTCCCGGGACGCAGTTTCTGACTTTC
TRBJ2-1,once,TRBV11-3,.,CASSVGQNTYNEQFF,TGTGCCAGCAGCGTGGGCCAGAACACCTACAATGAGCAGTTCTTC
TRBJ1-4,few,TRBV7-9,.,CASSLGQNEKLFF,TGTGCCAGCAGCTTAGGACAGAATGAAAAACTGTTTTTT
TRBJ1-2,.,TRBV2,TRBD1,CASSGAGGANTESIF,TGTGCCAGCAGTGGGGCAGGGGGGGCGAACACTGAATCCATCTTT
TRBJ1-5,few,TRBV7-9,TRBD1,CASSQDRDQPQHF,TGTGCCAGCAGCCAGGACAGGGACCAGCCCCAGCATTTT
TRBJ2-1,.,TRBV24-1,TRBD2,CATGTSVGNEQFF,TGTGCCACCGGGACTAGCGTAGGAAATGAGCAGTTCTTC
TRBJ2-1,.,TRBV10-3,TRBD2,CAIRERGVYNEQFF,TGTGCCATCAGGGAGCGGGGGGTCTACAATGAGCAGTTCTTC
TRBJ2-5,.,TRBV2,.,CASGEGPNGETQYF,TGTGCCAGCGGAGAAGGTCCGAATGGAGAGACCCAGTACTTC
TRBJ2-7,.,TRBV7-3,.,CASSPRAGTPYEQYF,TGTGCCAGCAGCCCCCGGGCCGGGACACCGTACGAGCAGTACTTC
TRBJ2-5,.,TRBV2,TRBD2,CASSDGRGQAQYF,TGTGCCAGCAGTGATGGGAGGGGCCAGGCCCAGTACTTC
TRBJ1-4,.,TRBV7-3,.,CASSPAPEWASGCF,TGTGCCAGCAGCCCCGCCCCGGAATGGGCTAGCGGGTGCTTT
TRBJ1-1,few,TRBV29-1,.,CSVVRPGTGPEAFF,TGCAGCGTTGTCAGGCCAGGGACGGGGCCTGAAGCTTTCTTT
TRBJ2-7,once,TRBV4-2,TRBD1,CASSRNRGDTYEQYF,TGTGCCAGCAGCAGAAACAGGGGGGACACCTACGAGCAGTACTTC
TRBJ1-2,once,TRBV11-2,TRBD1,CASSESGQGGVLYGYTF,TGTGCCAGCAGTGAATCCGGACAGGGTGGCGTTTTATATGGCTACACCTTC
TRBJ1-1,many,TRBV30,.,CAWSWADEAFF,TGTGCCTGGAGTTGGGCAGATGAAGCTTTCTTT
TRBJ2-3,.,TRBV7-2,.,CASSPGAGAHTDTQYF,TGTGCCAGCAGCCCCGGAGCAGGCGCTCACACAGATACGCAGTATTTT
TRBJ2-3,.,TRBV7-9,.,CASGVGRTGGQYF,TGTGCCAGCGGCGTTGGGAGAACCGGTGGGCAGTATTTT
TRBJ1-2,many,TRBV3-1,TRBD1,CASSRQGGLGYTF,TGTGCCAGCAGCCGACAGGGGGGACTTGGCTACACCTTC
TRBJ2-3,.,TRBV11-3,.,CASGFDRTDTQYF,TGTGCCAGCGGCTTCGATCGCACAGATACGCAGTATTTT
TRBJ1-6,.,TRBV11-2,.,CASSIPTPGRAHSPLHF,TGTGCCAGCAGCATCCCCACTCCGGGCAGGGCTCATTCACCCCTCCACTTT
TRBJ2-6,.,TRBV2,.,CASSPTWFYSGPFFLPF,TGTGCCAGCAGTCCGACGTGGTTCTACTCTGGGCCGTTCTTCCTGCCTTTC
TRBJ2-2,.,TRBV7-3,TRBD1,CASSYAGGIGGF,TGTGCCAGCAGCTATGCAGGGGGCATCGGCGGGTTT
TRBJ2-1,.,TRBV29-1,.,CSVGNLSGLNEQFF,TGCAGCGTTGGGAACTTGTCGGGCCTAAATGAGCAGTTCTTC
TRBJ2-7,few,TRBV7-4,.,CASSGEAMSSYEQYF,TGTGCCAGCAGCGGGGAGGCTATGAGCTCCTACGAGCAGTACTTC
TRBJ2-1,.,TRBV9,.,CASSVNGYNEQFF,TGTGCCAGCAGCGTTAACGGGTACAATGAGCAGTTCTTC
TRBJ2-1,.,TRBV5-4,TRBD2,CASSFTSVAGDNEQFF,TGTGCCAGCAGCTTTACTAGCGTAGCGGGAGACAATGAGCAGTTCTTC
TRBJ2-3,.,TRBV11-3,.,CASSLDLTVHLTDTQYF,TGTGCCAGCAGCTTAGATCTGACAGTGCACCTCACAGATACGCAGTATTTT
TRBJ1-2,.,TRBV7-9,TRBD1,CATSSYRGHSPLYGYTF,TGTGCCACCAGCTCGTACAGGGGGCACTCGCCCCTCTACGGCTACACCTTC
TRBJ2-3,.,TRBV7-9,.,CASSLDASAGSTDF,TGTGCCAGCAGCTTAGACGCGAGCGCGGGCAGCACAGATTTT
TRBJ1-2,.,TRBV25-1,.,CASSEGSPSGYTF,TGTGCCAGCAGTGAAGGGAGCCCCTCGGGCTACACCTTC
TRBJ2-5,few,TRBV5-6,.,CASSLAKGTKETQYF,TGTGCCAGCAGCTTGGCCAAGGGGACAAAAGAGACCCAGTACTTC
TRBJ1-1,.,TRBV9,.,CASSVVARSMDEPFF,TGTGCCAGCAGCGTAGTCGCCCGGTCGATGGATGAGCCTTTCTTT
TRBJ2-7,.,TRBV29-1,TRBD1,CSATGTDSTDAQYF,TGCAGCGCGACCGGGACAGACAGCACAGACGCGCAGTATTTC
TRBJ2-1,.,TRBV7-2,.,CASSLQRGADYDEQFF,TGTGCCAGCAGCTTGCAAAGGGGCGCCGACTACGATGAGCAGTTCTTC